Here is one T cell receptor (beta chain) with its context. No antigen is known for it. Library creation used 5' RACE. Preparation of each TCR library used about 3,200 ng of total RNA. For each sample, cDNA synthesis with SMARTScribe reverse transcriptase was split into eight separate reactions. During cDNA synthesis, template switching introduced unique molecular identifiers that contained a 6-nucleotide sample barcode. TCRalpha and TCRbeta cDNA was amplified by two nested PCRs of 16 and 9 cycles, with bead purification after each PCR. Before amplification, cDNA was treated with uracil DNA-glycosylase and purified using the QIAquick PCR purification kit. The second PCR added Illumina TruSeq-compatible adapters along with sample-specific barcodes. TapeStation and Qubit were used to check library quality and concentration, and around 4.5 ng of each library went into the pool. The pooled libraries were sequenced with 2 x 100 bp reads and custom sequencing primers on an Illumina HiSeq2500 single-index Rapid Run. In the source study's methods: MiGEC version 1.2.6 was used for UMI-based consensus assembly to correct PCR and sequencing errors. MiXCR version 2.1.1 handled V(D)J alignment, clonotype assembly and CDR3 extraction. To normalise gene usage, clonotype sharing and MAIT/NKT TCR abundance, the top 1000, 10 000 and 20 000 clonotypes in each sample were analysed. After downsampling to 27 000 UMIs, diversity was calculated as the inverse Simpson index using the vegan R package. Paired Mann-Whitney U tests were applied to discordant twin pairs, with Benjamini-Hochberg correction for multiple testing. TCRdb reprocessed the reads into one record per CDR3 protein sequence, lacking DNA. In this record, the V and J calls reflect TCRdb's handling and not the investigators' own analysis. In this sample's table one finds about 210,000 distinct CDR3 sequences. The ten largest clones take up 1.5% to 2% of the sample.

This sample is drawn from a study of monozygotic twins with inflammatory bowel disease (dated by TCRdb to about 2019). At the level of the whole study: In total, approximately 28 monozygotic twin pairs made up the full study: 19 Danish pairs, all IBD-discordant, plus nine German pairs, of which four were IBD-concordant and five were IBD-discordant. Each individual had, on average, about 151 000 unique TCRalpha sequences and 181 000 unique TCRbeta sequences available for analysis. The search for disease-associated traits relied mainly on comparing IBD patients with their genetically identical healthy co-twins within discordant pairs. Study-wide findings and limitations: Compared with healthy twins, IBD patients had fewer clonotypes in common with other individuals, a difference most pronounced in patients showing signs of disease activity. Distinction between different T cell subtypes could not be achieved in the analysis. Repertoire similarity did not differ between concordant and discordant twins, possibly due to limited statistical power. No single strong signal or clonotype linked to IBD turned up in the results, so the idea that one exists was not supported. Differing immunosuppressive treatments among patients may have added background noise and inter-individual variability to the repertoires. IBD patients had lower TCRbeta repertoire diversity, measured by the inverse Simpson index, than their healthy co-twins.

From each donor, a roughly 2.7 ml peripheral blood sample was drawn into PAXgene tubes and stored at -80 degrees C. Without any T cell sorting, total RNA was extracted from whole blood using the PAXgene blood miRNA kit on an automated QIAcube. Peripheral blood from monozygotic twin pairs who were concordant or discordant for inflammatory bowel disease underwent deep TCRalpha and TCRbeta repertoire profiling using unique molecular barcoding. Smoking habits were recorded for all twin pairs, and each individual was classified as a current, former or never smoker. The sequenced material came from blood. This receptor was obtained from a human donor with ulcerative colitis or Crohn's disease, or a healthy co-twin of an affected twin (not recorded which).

The CDR3 here reads CSVGDSYEQYF. This chain joins TRBV29-1 to TRBJ2-7. The CDR3 covers 11 residues, taking in both the cysteine and the phenylalanine. No DNA is listed. CDR1 SQVTM and CDR2 ANQGSEA were looked up in the germline V gene.